This T cell receptor beta chain comes out of a study of beta chain features in type 1 diabetes. About the study: Cell yields, gender and age were comparable in patients and healthy donors. Findings of the study overall: In every one of the four CD4+ subsets, TCRB CDR3s were moderately but significantly shorter in Type 1 diabetes patients. When VDJ junctions were examined, type 1 diabetes patients showed fewer insertions and more deletions.

Via CD45RO/CCR7/CD25/CD127/CD95/CD27, cells of the CD4+ naive, central memory, regulatory and stem cell-like memory subsets were sorted. The CDR3 runs 22 residues. The J segment lost 0 bases and the V segment lost 1 base, leaving 14 bases of the junction unmatched. CDR1 LGHNA and CDR2 YNFKEQ come from the germline V gene. The investigators reverse transcribed all of the isolated RNA, so they sequenced expressed TCRB transcripts. The protocol was immunoSEQ multiplex PCR, while the TCRdb copy is restricted to in-frame clones and leaves out a portion. Found here are 400,000 or so clones, roughly 12% of them singletons; the top ten hold around 0.0099%. This clone was detected only a few times. The antigen is undetermined.

The sequencing input was naive CD4+ T cells from blood. This TCR derives from a woman aged 18-29 years with type 1 diabetes. The chain carries TRBV4-2 and TRBJ2-1, with 14 bases that match TRBD2. CDR3 nucleotides: TGTGCCAGCAGCCAAGTACGTTCTACCGGGACTAGCGGGAGAGGCTCCTACAATGAGCAGTTCTTC. Translating gives CASSQVRSTGTSGRGSYNEQFF.